The rows below give T cell receptor beta chains drawn from one sample of a study of naive and memory T cell subsets. TCRdb itself ran the UMI-ligation and nested PCR reads through MiXCR, one entry per CDR3 protein. The sample includes about 80,000 distinct CDR3 sequences, about an eighth of them seen just once. Sequenced material: central memory CD4+ T cells from blood. The receptors shown here come from a human donor in good health. The CDR3 runs from the conserved cysteine through the conserved F or W. D genes are given only for firm matches. A clone size is listed for some rows: how often the clone was seen (once, few, many), or a class if it is expanded.

TRBJ2-7	once	TRBD1	TRBV5-1	CASSRTGSYEQYF	TGCGCCAGCAGCCGGACAGGATCCTACGAGCAGTACTTC
TRBJ1-2	few	.	TRBV6-5	CASSYTYSQGYGYTF	TGTGCCAGCAGTTACACATATTCCCAGGGCTATGGCTACACCTTC
TRBJ2-3	.	.	TRBV30	CAWSLGGVDTQYF	TGTGCCTGGAGTCTGGGTGGAGTAGATACGCAGTATTTT
TRBJ2-3	many	.	TRBV20-1	CSAGGRVDTQYF	TGCAGTGCTGGAGGACGGGTAGATACGCAGTATTTT
TRBJ2-2	.	TRBD1	TRBV27	CASSFRSTGINTGELFF	TGTGCCAGCAGTTTCCGTTCGACAGGGATTAACACCGGGGAGCTGTTTTTT
TRBJ1-1	few	TRBD1	TRBV28	CASSRTQGGGTEAFF	TGTGCCAGCAGTCGAACACAGGGGGGTGGTACTGAAGCTTTCTTT
TRBJ2-3	few	TRBD2	TRBV4-1	CASSPRPNARGGTDTQYF	TGCGCCAGCAGCCCGAGACCTAATGCGCGGGGGGGCACAGATACGCAGTATTTT
TRBJ1-4	few	.	TRBV7-9	CASSPATSLINEKLFF	TGTGCCAGCAGCCCGGCAACCTCACTAATAAATGAAAAACTGTTTTTT
TRBJ2-1	.	TRBD2	TRBV12-5	CASGLGLAQWGPNEQFF	TGTGCTAGTGGTTTGGGACTAGCGCAGTGGGGGCCCAATGAGCAGTTCTTC
TRBJ2-1	many	.	TRBV19	CASSIGGLSSYNEQFF	TGTGCCAGTAGTATCGGGGGGCTCAGCTCCTACAATGAGCAGTTCTTC
TRBJ1-2	few	.	TRBV27	CASSLSQDFGYTF	TGTGCCAGCAGTTTATCTCAGGACTTCGGCTACACCTTC
TRBJ2-3	.	.	TRBV21-1	CASSTKWGLAGGCTDTQYF	TGTGCCAGCAGCACAAAGTGGGGACTAGCGGGAGGCTGCACAGATACGCAGTATTTT